Reported below is one TCR beta chain. What it recognizes is unknown. The germline V and J ends were trimmed by 0 bases and 6 bases, with 9 bases remaining between them. Germline CDR1 is MGHRA and CDR2 is YSYEKL. This CDR3 spans 14 amino acids. This record comes from a study of cytomegalovirus exposure and HLA in healthy donors. About the research overall: Later, an analysis reported that the 110 or so validation repertoires had used the same platform as the roughly 650 first-cohort repertoires. Findings of the study overall: The tendency of first-cohort TCR clusters to co-occur in the 120 or so validation repertoires emerged from a later analysis. Listed as cytomegalovirus-associated were more than 150 TCR beta chains. In vitro, three CMV-associated chains proved specific for CMV antigens.

Measured with immunoSEQ multiplex PCR; TCRdb has only the in-frame clones, and not every one. Of over 110,000 clones listed, around nine tenths were seen once; the top ten hold approximately 8.7%. This sequence was found in a man between 18 and 29 years old in good health and CMV-seropositive. The rearrangement links TRBV4-1 to TRBJ2-1, with TRBD1 as a possible D gene (6 bases). What was sequenced was PBMCs. CDR3 region: CASSQDLGANEQFF. CDR3 coding DNA: TGCGCCAGCAGCCAAGATTTGGGGGCCAATGAGCAGTTCTTC.